These 22 T cell receptor beta chains were sequenced from one sample in a study of blood T cell repertoires in COVID-19. Repertoires were generated with immunoSEQ multiplex PCR, while TCRdb's copy carries only in-frame clones and drops some. The table lists some 210,000 clones, roughly four fifths of them singletons. Sequenced material: peripheral blood. The receptor set was obtained from a woman between 40 and 55 years old with acute or convalescent COVID-19.

The V gene is TRBV14, the J gene TRBJ1-2; D is unresolved. V was pared by 1 base and J by 4 bases, with 10 bases between. The germline V gene has CDR1 SGHDN and CDR2 FVKESK. The CDR3 has 14 amino acids. In DNA, the CDR3 is TGTGCCAGCAGCCAAGTCGCGACTATCTATGGCTACACCTTC. As protein: CASSQVATIYGYTF.

The chain couples TRBV7-7 to TRBJ2-3, with 7 nucleotides matching TRBD1. In germline, CDR1 is SSHAT, CDR2 FNYEAQ (reference sequence). J was trimmed by 6 bases and V by 5 bases; bases with no gene match: 8. The CDR3 contains 14 residues. In DNA, the CDR3 is TGTGCCAGCAGCCAAGACAGGGCAGGGGATACGCAGTATTTT. As protein: CASSQDRAGDTQYF.

The V and J genes are TRBV6-6 and TRBJ2-7, with D maybe TRBD1 (5 bases). V was pared by 1 base and J by 5 bases, with 12 bases between. CDR1 is MNHNY and CDR2 is SVGAGI in the germline V gene (reference sequence). The CDR3 has 14 amino acids. As DNA, the CDR3 is TGTGCCAGCAGTTACTTCCCAGGGTCGGACGAGCAGTACTTC. It translates to CASSYFPGSDEQYF.

This chain uses TRBV19 with TRBJ2-3, with D possibly matching TRBD2 (5 bases). V was shortened by 7 bases and J by 0 bases, with 11 bases between the two germline ends. Germline CDR1 reads LNHDA; CDR2 reads SQIVND (reference sequence). This CDR3 is 14 amino acids long. The CDR3 sequence is CASTARRSTDTQYF. The CDR3 DNA follows: TGTGCCAGTACCGCGAGGAGGAGCACAGATACGCAGTATTTT.

This chain connects TRBV30 to TRBJ1-1, with D uncertain. Trimming took off 4 bases at V and 7 bases at J, with 22 bases between the two ends. The CDR3 covers 15 residues. Germline CDR1 GTSNPN, CDR2 SVGIG (reference sequence). Here the CDR3 DNA reads TGTGCCTGGACCTCACCGGCGGGTATTTTGGTTGAAGCTTTCTTT. Its translation: CAWTSPAGILVEAFF. The variable domain in full, with the rest retrieved from reference TRBV30 and TRBJ1-1, is SQTIHQWPATLVQPVGSPLSLECTVEGTSNPNLYWYRQAAGRGLQLLFYSVGIGQISSEVPQNLSASRPQDRQFILSSKKLLLSDSGFYLCAWTSPAGILVEAFFGQGTRLTVV.

V and J are TRBV4-3 and TRBJ1-6; D is uncertain. Germline CDR1 is LGHNA and CDR2 is YSLEER. The CDR3 covers 15 residues. V lost 1 base and J 1 base, leaving 5 bases between the germline ends. The CDR3, as DNA: TGCGCCAGCAGCCAAGGGAGTTCCTATAATTCACCCCTCCACTTT. Translation: CASSQGSSYNSPLHF.

This chain joins TRBV6-6 and TRBJ2-1; D uncertain. Trimming took 3 bases from V and 0 from J, leaving 12 bases between them. The CDR3 covers 16 residues. From germline, CDR1 is MNHNY and CDR2 SVGAGI (reference sequence). The CDR3 reads CASSYFLQSSYNEQFF. In DNA form, the CDR3 reads TGTGCCAGCAGTTATTTTCTACAGAGCTCCTACAATGAGCAGTTCTTC.

The chain links TRBV9 to TRBJ1-1, with TRBD1 identical over 7 bases. Germline V lookup: CDR1 SGDLS, CDR2 YYNGEE. This CDR3 contains 15 residues. J was trimmed by 3 bases and V by 3 bases; bases with no gene match: 8. The CDR3 protein is CASSATGFLDTEAFF. CDR3 bases: TGTGCCAGCAGCGCGACAGGGTTTTTGGACACTGAAGCTTTCTTT.

This chain joins TRBV19 and TRBJ2-6; D is uncertain. Germline CDR1 reads LNHDA; CDR2 reads SQIVND (reference sequence). V was shortened by 5 bases and J by 1 base, with 6 bases between the two germline ends. The CDR3 totals 14 residues. The CDR3: CASSGFSGANVLTF. The CDR3 nucleotides read TGTGCCAGTAGTGGCTTTTCTGGGGCCAACGTCCTGACTTTC.

CDR3 DNA sequence: TGTGCCAGCAGTTCCTCGACTAGCTCTAGCACAGATACGCAGTATTTT. It codes for CASSSSTSSSTDTQYF. This chain connects TRBV6-6 to TRBJ2-3, with 7 bases aligning to TRBD2. Germline assignment: CDR1 MNHNY and CDR2 SVGAGI (reference sequence). The CDR3 spans 16 residues. The V gene end was trimmed by 4 bases and the J gene end by 0 bases; junction bases not matched to a gene: 7.

The chain links TRBV9 to TRBJ1-1; a weak D match, TRBD1 (5 bases). The CDR3 is made up of 13 amino acids. The germline V and J ends were trimmed by 4 bases and 10 bases, with 17 bases remaining between them. The V gene's germline CDR1 is SGDLS and CDR2 YYNGEE. This CDR3 reads CASSPEPGRIAFF. The CDR3 bases are TGTGCCAGCAGCCCCGAGCCAGGGCGAATAGCTTTCTTT.

The V gene is TRBV27, the J gene TRBJ2-1; 8 bases agree with TRBD2. CDR3 length: 15 amino acids. Germline V gives CDR1 MNHEY, CDR2 SMNVEV (reference sequence). J gave up 5 bases and V 2 bases, and 5 bases lay outside the gene matches. CDR3 nucleotides: TGTGCCAGCAGTTTAGCACTAGCGGTGAACAATGAGCAGTTCTTC. Its translation: CASSLALAVNNEQFF.

In this sample, this clone turned up once. The gene calls are TRBV9 and TRBJ2-1; 10 nucleotides line up with TRBD2. The V and J ends lost 1 base and 8 bases, in that order; junction bases with no gene match: 9. The CDR3 length is 16 residues. Germline V gives CDR1 SGDLS, CDR2 YYNGEE. In DNA form, the CDR3 reads TGTGCCAGCAGCGTATTTGGCAGCGGGGGGGCCGATGAGCAGTTCTTC. As protein: CASSVFGSGGADEQFF.

This clone appeared a single time. The genes are TRBV29-1 and TRBJ2-5; D is perhaps TRBD1 (6 bases). Per germline, CDR1 SQVTM and CDR2 ANQGSEA. This CDR3 has 13 residues. Trimming removed 7 bases from V and 5 bases from J, with 17 bases in between. The CDR3 is CSAKTGLRETQYF. CDR3 in DNA: TGCAGCGCAAAGACAGGACTGAGGGAGACCCAGTACTTC.

V usage is TRBV12-3 or TRBV12-4 and J usage is TRBJ1-1; TRBD1 matches at 9 bases. J gave up 11 bases and V 3 bases, and 1 base lay outside the gene matches. The CDR3 runs 11 residues. CDR3 protein: CASSLTGGAFF. The DNA of the CDR3 is TGTGCCAGCAGTTTGACAGGGGGGGCTTTCTTT.

The chain combines TRBV5-1 with TRBJ2-3, with TRBD2 matching 11 bases. The length of the CDR3 is 14 residues. J was trimmed by 4 bases and V by 6 bases; bases with no gene match: 4. Germline V gene lookup returns CDR1 SGHRS and CDR2 YFSETQ. The CDR3 region has the DNA TGCGCCAGCAAGGCTAGCGGGAGGCCAGATACGCAGTATTTT. Encoded protein: CASKASGRPDTQYF.

The rearrangement uses TRBV15 and TRBJ2-5; 8 bases fit TRBD1. The CDR3 has 16 residues. CDR1 is LNHNV and CDR2 is YYDKDF in the germline V gene (reference sequence). J gave up 7 bases and V 5 bases, and 15 bases lay outside the gene matches. Here the CDR3 DNA reads TGTGCCACCAGCCCTCGACCCGACAGGGGAAGGCGGACCCAGTACTTC. Protein product: CATSPRPDRGRRTQYF.

This chain uses TRBV7-8 with TRBJ1-2, with no clear D. The CDR3 has 15 residues. With 2 bases removed from V and 0 bases from J, the gap between germline ends came to 10 bases. CDR1 is SGHVS and CDR2 is FQNEAQ in the germline V gene. The CDR3 sequence: CASSLSSGSNYGYTF. CDR3 bases: TGTGCCAGCAGCTTATCATCAGGTTCTAACTATGGCTACACCTTC.

This chain connects TRBV10-2 to TRBJ1-1, with a possible D match to TRBD1 (6 bases). Trimming took 5 bases from V and 5 from J, leaving 21 bases between them. The CDR3 contains 16 residues. From germline, CDR1 is WSHSY and CDR2 SAAADI. The chain's CDR3 is CASSKPGQTKGTEAFF. In DNA, the CDR3 is TGCGCCAGCAGTAAGCCAGGACAGACGAAGGGTACTGAAGCTTTCTTT.

This chain connects TRBV19 to TRBJ1-1, with D hard to call. The V end was cut by 11 bases, the J end by 0 bases, with 13 bases between. Germline assignment: CDR1 LNHDA and CDR2 SQIVND (reference sequence). There are 13 residues in the CDR3. In nucleotides, the CDR3 is TGTGCCGCCTCAGTGGTGATGAACACTGAAGCTTTCTTT. Its protein product is CAASVVMNTEAFF.

This clone came up a few times. J is TRBJ2-3 and V is TRBV25-1; D is perhaps TRBD2 (5 bases). Germline CDR1 MGHDK, CDR2 SYGVNS. The ends were cut back, 6 bases at V and 5 bases at J, with 9 bases in the middle. The CDR3 is made up of 12 amino acids. The CDR3 DNA sequence: TGTGCCAGCAGCCTCGGAGGAGATACGCAGTATTTT. Encoded protein: CASSLGGDTQYF.

The DNA for the CDR3 is TGCAGCGTTGACGGGTACGCGAACACTGAAGCTTTCTTT. It is translated as CSVDGYANTEAFF. The chain recombines TRBV29-1 with TRBJ1-1; D not certain. The CDR3 is 13 amino acids. Germline-derived CDR1 and CDR2 are SQVTM and ANQGSEA. Between the trimmed V and J ends, which lost 3 bases and 1 base, there was a span of 9 bases.